The clone carrying this T cell receptor (beta chain) was recorded only once. In the source study's methods: Amplification of reference gene primers provided the estimated nucleated cell counts. Clones were sequenced by immunoSEQ multiplex PCR, and TCRdb holds only the in-frame ones, with some missing. The DNA gave D and trimming, while V, J and clone size come from that table. The table lists some 210,000 clones, under 90% of them singletons. These data come from a study of blood T cell repertoires in COVID-19. Study at large: Spain, Italy and the United States supplied samples that represented acute and convalescent COVID-19.

V was shortened by 1 base and J by 5 bases, with 8 bases between the two germline ends. The CDR3 totals 13 residues. CDR1 and CDR2 (germline): SGHRS, YFSETQ. The sequence came from a human donor in a cohort sampled during active COVID-19. This sequence joins TRBV5-1 and TRBJ2-3; possible D gene TRBD2, 5 bases. The sequencing sample was made of peripheral blood. This CDR3 reads CASSLNRGDTQYF. CDR3 sequence (DNA): TGCGCCAGCAGCTTGAATCGGGGAGATACGCAGTATTTT.